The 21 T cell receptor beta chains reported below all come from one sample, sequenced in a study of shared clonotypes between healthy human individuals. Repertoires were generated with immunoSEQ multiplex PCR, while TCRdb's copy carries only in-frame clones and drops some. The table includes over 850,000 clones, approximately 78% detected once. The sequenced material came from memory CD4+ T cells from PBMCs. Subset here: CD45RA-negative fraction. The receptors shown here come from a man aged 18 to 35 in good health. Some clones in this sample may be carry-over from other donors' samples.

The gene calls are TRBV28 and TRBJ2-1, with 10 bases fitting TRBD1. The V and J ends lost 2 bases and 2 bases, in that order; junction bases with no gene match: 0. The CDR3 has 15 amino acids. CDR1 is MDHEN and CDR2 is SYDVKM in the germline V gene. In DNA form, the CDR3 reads TGTGCCAGCAGTTTAGGGACAGGGGCCTACAATGAGCAGTTCTTC. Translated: CASSLGTGAYNEQFF.

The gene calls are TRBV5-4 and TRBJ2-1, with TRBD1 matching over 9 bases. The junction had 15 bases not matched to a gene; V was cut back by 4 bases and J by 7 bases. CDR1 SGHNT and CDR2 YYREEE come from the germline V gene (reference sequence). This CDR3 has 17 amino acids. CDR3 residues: CASSQYLGDRDVNEQFF. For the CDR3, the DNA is TGTGCCAGCAGCCAATACCTGGGGGACAGGGACGTTAATGAGCAGTTCTTC. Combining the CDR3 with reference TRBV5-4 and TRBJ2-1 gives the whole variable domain ETGVTQSPTHLIKTRGQQVTLRCSSQSGHNTVSWYQQALGQGPQFIFQYYREEENGRGNFPPRFSGLQFPNYSSELNVNALELDDSALYLCASSQYLGDRDVNEQFFGPGTRLTVL.

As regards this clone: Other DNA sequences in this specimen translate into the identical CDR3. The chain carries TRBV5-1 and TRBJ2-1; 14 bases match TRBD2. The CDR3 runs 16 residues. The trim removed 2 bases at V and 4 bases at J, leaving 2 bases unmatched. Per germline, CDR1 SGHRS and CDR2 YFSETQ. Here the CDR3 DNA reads TGCGCCAGCAGCTTCGGACTAGCGGGAGGTTACAATGAGCAGTTCTTC. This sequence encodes CASSFGLAGGYNEQFF.

Here the CDR3 DNA reads TGCAGCGCCCCCGGAACTAGCGGGAGGGCCGGGGTAGAGACCCAGTACTTC. It translates to CSAPGTSGRAGVETQYF. The J gene is TRBJ2-5, the V gene TRBV29-1; 13 nucleotides line up with TRBD2. This CDR3 contains 17 residues. V lost 7 bases to trimming and J lost 4 bases; unmatched junction nucleotides: 15. Germline V gene data show CDR1 as SQVTM and CDR2 as ANQGSEA.

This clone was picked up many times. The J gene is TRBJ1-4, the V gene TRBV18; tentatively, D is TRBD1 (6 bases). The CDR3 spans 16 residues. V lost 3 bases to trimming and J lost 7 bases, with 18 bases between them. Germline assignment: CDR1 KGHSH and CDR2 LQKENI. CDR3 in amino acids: CASSPDTGRSGEKLFF. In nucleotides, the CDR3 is TGTGCCAGCTCACCTGATACAGGGAGAAGTGGTGAAAAACTGTTTTTT.

Here the CDR3 DNA reads TGTGCCAGCAGTTTTCGGACAGTCCAAAACTACAATGAGCAGTTCTTC. Residues: CASSFRTVQNYNEQFF. This rearrangement joins TRBV27 to TRBJ2-1; possibly TRBD1 for D (6 bases). Per the germline V gene, CDR1 is MNHEY and CDR2 is SMNVEV (reference sequence). Trimming shortened V by 3 bases and J by 3 bases, and 15 bases separated the two germline ends. The CDR3 is made up of 16 amino acids.

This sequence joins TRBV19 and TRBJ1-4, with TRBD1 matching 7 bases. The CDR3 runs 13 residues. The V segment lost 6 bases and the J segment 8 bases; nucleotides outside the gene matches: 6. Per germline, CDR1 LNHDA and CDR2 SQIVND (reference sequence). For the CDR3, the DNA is TGTGCCAGTAGCCCTGGGACAGTAGAAAAACTGTTTTTT. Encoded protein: CASSPGTVEKLFF.

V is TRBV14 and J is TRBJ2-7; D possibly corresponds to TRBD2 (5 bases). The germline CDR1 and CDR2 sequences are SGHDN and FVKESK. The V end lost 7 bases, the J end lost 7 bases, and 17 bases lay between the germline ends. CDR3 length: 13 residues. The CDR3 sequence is CASTRGLRTEQYF. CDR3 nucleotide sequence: TGTGCCAGCACACGGGGTTTGAGAACGGAGCAGTACTTC.

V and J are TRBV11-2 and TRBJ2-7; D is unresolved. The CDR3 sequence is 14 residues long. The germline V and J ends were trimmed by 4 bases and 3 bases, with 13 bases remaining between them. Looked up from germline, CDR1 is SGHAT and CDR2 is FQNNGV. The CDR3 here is CASSSAMGHYEQYF. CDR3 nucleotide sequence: TGTGCCAGCAGCTCCGCCATGGGCCACTACGAGCAGTACTTC.

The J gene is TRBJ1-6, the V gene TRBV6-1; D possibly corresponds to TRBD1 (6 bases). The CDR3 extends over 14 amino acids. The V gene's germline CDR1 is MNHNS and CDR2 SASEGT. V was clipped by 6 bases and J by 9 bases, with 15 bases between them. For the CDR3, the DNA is TGTGCCAGCAGCAAGGCAGGGGAGGGTTCACCCCTCCACTTT. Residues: CASSKAGEGSPLHF.

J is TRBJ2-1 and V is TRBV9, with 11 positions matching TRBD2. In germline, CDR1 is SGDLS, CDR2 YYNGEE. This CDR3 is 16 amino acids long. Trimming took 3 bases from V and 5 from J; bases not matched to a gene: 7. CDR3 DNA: TGTGCCAGCAGCGAGTGGAGACTAGCGGGAAACAATGAGCAGTTCTTC. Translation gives CASSEWRLAGNNEQFF. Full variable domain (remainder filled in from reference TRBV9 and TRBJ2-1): DSGVTQTPKHLITATGQRVTLRCSPRSGDLSVYWYQQSLDQGLQFLIQYYNGEERAKGNILERFSAQQFPDLHSELNLSSLELGDSALYFCASSEWRLAGNNEQFFGPGTRLTVL.

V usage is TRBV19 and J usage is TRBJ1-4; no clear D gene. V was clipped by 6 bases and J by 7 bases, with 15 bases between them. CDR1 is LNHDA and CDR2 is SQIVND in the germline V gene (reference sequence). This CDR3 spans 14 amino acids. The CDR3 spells CASRSGARGEKLFF. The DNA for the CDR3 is TGTGCCAGTAGGAGCGGCGCCCGTGGTGAAAAACTGTTTTTT.

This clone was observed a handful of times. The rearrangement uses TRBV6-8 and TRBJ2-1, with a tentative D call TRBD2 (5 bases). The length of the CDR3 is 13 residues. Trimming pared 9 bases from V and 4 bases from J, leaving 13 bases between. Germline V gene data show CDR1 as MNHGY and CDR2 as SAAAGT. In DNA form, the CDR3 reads TGTGCCAGACGTGGGAGACGATACAATGAGCAGTTCTTC. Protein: CARRGRRYNEQFF.

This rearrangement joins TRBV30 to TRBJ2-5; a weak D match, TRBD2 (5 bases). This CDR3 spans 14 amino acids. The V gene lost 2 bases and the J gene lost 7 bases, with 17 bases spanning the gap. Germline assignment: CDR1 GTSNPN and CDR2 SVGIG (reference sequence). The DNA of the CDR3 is TGTGCCTGGAGTCTCCTAGGTAGCGCGGCGACCCAGTACTTC. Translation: CAWSLLGSAATQYF.

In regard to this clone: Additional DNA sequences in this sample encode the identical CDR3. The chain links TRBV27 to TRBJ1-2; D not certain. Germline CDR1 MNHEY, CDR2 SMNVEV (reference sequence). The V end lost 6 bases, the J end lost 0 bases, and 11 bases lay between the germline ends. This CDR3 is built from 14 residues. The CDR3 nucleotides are TGTGCCAGCAGCCTCATCGGACCTAACTATGGCTACACCTTC. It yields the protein CASSLIGPNYGYTF.

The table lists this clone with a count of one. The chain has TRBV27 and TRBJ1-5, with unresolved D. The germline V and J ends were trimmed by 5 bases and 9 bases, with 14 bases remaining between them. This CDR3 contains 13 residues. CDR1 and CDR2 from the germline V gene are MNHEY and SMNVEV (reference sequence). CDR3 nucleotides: TGTGCCAGCAGTGCTGGGATCGGTAGGCCCCAGCATTTT. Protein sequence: CASSAGIGRPQHF.

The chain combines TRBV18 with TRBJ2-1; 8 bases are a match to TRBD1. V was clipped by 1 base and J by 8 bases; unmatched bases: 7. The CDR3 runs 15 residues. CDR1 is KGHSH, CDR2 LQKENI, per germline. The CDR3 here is CASSPRQGSVYEQFF. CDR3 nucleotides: TGTGCCAGCTCACCACGACAGGGGTCAGTATATGAGCAGTTCTTC.

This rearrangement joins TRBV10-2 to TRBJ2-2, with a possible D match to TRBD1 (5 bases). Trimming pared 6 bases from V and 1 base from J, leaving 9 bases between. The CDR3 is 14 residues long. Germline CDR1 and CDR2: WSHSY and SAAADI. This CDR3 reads CASSPDRNTGELFF. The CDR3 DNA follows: TGCGCCAGCAGCCCTGACAGGAACACCGGGGAGCTGTTTTTT.

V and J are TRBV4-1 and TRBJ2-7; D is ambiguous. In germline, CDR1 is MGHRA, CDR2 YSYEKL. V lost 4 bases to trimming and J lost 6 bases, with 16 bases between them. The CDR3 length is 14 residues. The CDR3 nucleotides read TGCGCCAGCAGCCTGGTCGGGTTAATCGGCGAGCAGTACTTC. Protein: CASSLVGLIGEQYF.

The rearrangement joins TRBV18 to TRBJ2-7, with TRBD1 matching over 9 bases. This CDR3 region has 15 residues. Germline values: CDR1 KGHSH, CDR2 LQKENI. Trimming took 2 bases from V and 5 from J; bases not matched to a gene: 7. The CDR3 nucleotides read TGTGCCAGCTCACCAGGGACAGGGTACCGGGACGAGCAGTACTTC. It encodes CASSPGTGYRDEQYF. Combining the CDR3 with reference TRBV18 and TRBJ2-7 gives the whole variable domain NAGVMQNPRHLVRRRGQEARLRCSPMKGHSHVYWYRQLPEEGLKFMVYLQKENIIDESGMPKERFSAEFPKEGPSILRIQQVVRGDSAAYFCASSPGTGYRDEQYFGPGTRLTVT.

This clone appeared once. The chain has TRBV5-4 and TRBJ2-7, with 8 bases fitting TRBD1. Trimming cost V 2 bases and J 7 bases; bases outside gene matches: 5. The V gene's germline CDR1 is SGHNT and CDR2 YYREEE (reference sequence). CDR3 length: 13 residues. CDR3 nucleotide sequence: TGTGCCAGCAGCTTTACAGGGGGTGGTGAGCAGTACTTC. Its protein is CASSFTGGGEQYF.